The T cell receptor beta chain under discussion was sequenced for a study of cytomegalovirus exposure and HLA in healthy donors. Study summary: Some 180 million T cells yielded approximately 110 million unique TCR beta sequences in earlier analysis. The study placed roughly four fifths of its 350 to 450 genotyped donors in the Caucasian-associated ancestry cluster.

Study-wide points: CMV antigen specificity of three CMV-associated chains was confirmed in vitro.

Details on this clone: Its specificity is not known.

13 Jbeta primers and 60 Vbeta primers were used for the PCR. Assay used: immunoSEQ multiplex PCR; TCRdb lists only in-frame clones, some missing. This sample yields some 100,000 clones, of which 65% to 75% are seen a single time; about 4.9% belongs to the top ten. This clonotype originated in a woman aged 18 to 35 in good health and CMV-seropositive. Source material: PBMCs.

The chain's CDR3 is CASSLGLGDPDEQYF. In DNA form, the CDR3 reads TGCGCCAGCAGCCTGGGTTTAGGGGATCCCGACGAGCAGTACTTC. This chain connects TRBV4-1 to TRBJ2-7; the D gene is possibly TRBD1 (5 bases). Germline CDR1 MGHRA, CDR2 YSYEKL. This CDR3 is 15 amino acids long. V lost 4 bases and J 5 bases, leaving 18 bases between the germline ends.